The clone carrying this TCR beta chain has a count of ten or more. This sample was included in a study of early T cells in non-severe SARS-CoV-2 infection. Study as a whole: Investigators sequenced bulk RNA drawn from unsorted whole blood, and chains remained unpaired.

The V end was cut by 0 bases, the J end by 4 bases, with 10 bases between. This CDR3 has 13 residues. Germline V gene data show CDR1 as GTSNPN and CDR2 as SVGIG (reference sequence). The protocol attached unique molecular identifiers to individual cDNA molecules. TCRdb used MiXCR to reprocess the 5' RACE reads, holding one entry per CDR3 protein. Of over 50,000 distinct CDR3 sequences detected, about a tenth appear once; the ten largest clones hold about 1.5%. This sequence joins TRBV30 and TRBJ2-7; D is perhaps TRBD2 (5 bases). The clonotype was recovered from an adult who was a healthcare worker with PCR-confirmed SARS-CoV-2 infection or an uninfected control (not recorded which). The sample comprised whole blood. The CDR3 DNA follows: TGTGCCTGGAGTGTACGGGCGGGTTACGAGCAGTACTTC. Amino acid sequence: CAWSVRAGYEQYF.